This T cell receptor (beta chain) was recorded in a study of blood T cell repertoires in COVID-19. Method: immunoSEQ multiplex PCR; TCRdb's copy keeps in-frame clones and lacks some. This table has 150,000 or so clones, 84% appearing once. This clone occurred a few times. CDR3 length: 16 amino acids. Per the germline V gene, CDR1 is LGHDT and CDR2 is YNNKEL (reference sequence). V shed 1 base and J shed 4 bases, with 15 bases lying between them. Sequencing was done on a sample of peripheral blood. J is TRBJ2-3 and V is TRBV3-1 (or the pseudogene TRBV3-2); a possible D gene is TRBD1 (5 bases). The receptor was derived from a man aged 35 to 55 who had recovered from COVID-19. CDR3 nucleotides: TGTGCCAGCAGCCAAGTTGCGCAGGGAAGATCAGATACGCAGTATTTT. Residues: CASSQVAQGRSDTQYF.